The sequence of this TCR beta chain was determined in a study of shared clonotypes between healthy human individuals. Study outcomes and limitations: Relative to memory subsets, naive subsets generally showed larger estimated richness.

Concerning this clone: Its antigen is currently unknown.

The CDR3 loop spans 14 amino acids. Per the germline V gene, CDR1 is MDHEN and CDR2 is SYDVKM. J was trimmed by 10 bases and V by 8 bases; bases with no gene match: 11. Running of the assay took place at deep level. Clones were sequenced by immunoSEQ multiplex PCR, and TCRdb holds only the in-frame ones, with some missing. The sample consists of some 580,000 clones, about 97% of them appearing once. The TCR sequence derives from a woman in her twenties or thirties in good health. The material sequenced was naive CD4+ T cells sorted from blood. Subset denoted: CD45RA+ positively selected. The chain links TRBV28 to TRBJ1-6, with 7 bases matching TRBD1. CDR3 sequence reads: CASVLQGFGSPLHF. The DNA for the CDR3 is TGTGCCAGCGTTTTACAGGGGTTCGGCTCACCCCTCCACTTT.